This T cell receptor beta chain emerged from a study of cytomegalovirus exposure and HLA in healthy donors. Study-wide results and limits: Analysis was carried out at a later point, and it linked a missense DCLRE1C variant to TCR beta V- and J-gene trimming. Analyzed later, most CMV-associated TCR beta chains appeared HLA-restricted.

PCR involved 60 Vbeta and 13 Jbeta primers. Generated by immunoSEQ multiplex PCR, the TCRdb table keeps only in-frame clones and is missing some. The table records some 150,000 clones, 60% to 85% of them present only once. This clone occurred a few times. The antigen is unknown. Per the germline V gene, CDR1 is LGHNA and CDR2 is YSLEER. V was cut by 0 bases and J by 0 bases, with 15 bases left in between. This CDR3 has 18 residues. The V and J genes are TRBV4-3 and TRBJ2-4; possible D gene TRBD2, 5 bases. Sequenced sample: PBMCs. This clonotype originated in a man in his forties in good health and CMV-seropositive. DNA of the CDR3: TGCGCCAGCAGCCAAGATGGTGCGGGTGGGATAGCCAAAAACATTCAGTACTTC. Its translation: CASSQDGAGGIAKNIQYF.